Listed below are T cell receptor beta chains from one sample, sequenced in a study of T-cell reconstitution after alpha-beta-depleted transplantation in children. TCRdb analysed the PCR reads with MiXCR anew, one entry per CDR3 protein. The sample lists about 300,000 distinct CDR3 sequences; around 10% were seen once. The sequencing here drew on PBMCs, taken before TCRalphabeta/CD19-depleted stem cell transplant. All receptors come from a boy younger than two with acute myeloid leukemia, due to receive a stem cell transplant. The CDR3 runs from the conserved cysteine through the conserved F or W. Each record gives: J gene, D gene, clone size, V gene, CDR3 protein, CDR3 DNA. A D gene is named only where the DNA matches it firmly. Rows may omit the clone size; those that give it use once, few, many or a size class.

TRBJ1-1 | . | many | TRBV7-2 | CASSFSENTEAFF | TGTGCCAGCAGCTTCTCAGAGAACACTGAAGCTTTCTTT
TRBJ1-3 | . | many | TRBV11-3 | CASSRGMAGNTIYF | TGTGCCAGCAGCAGGGGAATGGCTGGAAACACCATATATTTT
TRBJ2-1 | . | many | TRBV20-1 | CSARDWAGPNEQFF | TGCAGTGCTAGAGACTGGGCGGGGCCGAATGAGCAGTTCTTC
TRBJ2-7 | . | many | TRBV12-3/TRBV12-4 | CASSLRVEQYF | TGTGCCAGCAGTTTGAGGGTCGAGCAGTACTTC
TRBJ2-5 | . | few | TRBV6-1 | CASSEAVRGRRETQYF | TGTGCCAGCAGTGAAGCGGTGCGGGGGCGCCGTGAGACCCAGTACTTC
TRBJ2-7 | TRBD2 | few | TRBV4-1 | CASSEGETSGGMNEQYF | TGCGCCAGCAGCGAAGGGGAAACTAGCGGGGGTATGAACGAGCAGTACTTC
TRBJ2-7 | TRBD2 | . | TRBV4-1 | CASSPGTSGYGQYF | TGCGCCAGCAGCCCGGGGACTAGCGGCTACGGGCAGTACTTC
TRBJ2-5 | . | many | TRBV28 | CASSLNGETQYF | TGTGCCAGCAGTTTAAACGGGGAGACCCAGTACTTC
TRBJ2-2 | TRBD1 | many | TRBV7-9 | CASSLGTGYGGELFF | TGTGCCAGCAGCTTAGGGACAGGGTACGGCGGGGAGCTGTTTTTT
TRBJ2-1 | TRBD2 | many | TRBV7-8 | CASSRGRRQFF | TGTGCCAGCAGTCGCGGGAGACGGCAGTTCTTC
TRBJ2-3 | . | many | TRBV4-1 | CASSQGAAGDAQRTQYF | TGCGCCAGCAGCCAAGGTGCGGCAGGGGATGCACAGAGGACGCAGTATTTT
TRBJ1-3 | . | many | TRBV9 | CASSVLPRSSGNTIYF | TGTGCCAGCAGCGTACTTCCCAGGAGCTCTGGAAACACCATATATTTT
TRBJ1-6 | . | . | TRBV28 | CASGSGGRSPLHF | TGTGCCAGCGGCTCGGGGGGCCGATCACCCCTCCACTTT
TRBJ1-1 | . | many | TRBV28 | CASDDSGTEAFF | TGTGCCAGCGACGACTCGGGGACTGAAGCTTTCTTT
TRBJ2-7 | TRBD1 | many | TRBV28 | CASSFLRTTGQGPFGEQYF | TGTGCCAGCAGTTTCCTCCGAACAACGGGACAGGGGCCGTTTGGCGAGCAGTACTTC
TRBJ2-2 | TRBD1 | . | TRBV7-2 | CASSHHRDRGLGGELFF | TGTGCCAGCAGCCATCATCGGGACAGGGGGCTGGGCGGGGAGCTGTTTTTT
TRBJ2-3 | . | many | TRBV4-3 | CASSQTSARVTDTQYF | TGCGCCAGCAGCCAAACCTCGGCCAGGGTCACAGATACGCAGTATTTT
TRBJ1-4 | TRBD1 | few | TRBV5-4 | CASSFDRGTNEKLFF | TGTGCCAGCAGCTTCGACAGGGGGACTAATGAAAAACTGTTTTTT
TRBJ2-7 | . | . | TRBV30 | CAGLTAGPAVPYF | TGTGCCGGACTAACCGCAGGGCCGGCAGTCCCCTACTTC
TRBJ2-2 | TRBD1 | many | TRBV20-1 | CSAWDRANTGELFF | TGCAGTGCTTGGGACAGGGCGAACACCGGGGAGCTGTTTTTT
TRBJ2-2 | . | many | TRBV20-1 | CSARDTDTGELFF | TGCAGTGCTAGAGATACGGACACCGGGGAGCTGTTTTTT
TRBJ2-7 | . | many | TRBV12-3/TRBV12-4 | CASSPTAYEQYF | TGTGCCAGCAGCCCGACAGCCTACGAGCAGTACTTC
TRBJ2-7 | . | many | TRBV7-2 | CASSLQSSYEQYF | TGTGCCAGCAGCTTACAGAGCTCCTACGAGCAGTACTTC
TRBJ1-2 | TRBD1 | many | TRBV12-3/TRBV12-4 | CASKRTGGDGYTF | TGTGCCAGCAAAAGGACAGGGGGTGATGGCTACACCTTC
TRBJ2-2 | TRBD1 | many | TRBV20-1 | CSAPPRGRGELFF | TGCAGTGCCCCTCCCAGGGGGCGCGGGGAGCTGTTTTTT
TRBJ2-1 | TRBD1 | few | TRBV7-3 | CASSLTGYYNEQFF | TGTGCCAGCAGCCTGACAGGGTACTACAATGAGCAGTTCTTC
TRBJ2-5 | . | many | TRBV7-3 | CASSLQGTLQETQYF | TGTGCCAGCAGCTTACAGGGGACCCTCCAAGAGACCCAGTACTTC
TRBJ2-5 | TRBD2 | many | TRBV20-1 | CSPGTSGYQETQYF | TGCAGTCCCGGGACTAGCGGTTACCAAGAGACCCAGTACTTC
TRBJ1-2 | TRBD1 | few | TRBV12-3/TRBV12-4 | CASSSGQGYPYGYTF | TGTGCCAGCAGTTCGGGACAGGGGTATCCCTATGGCTACACCTTC
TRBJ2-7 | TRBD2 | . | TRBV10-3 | CAISDQSGGRGYEQYF | TGTGCCATCAGTGACCAGAGCGGGGGAAGGGGCTACGAGCAGTACTTC
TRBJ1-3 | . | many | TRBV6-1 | CASSEDPGNTIYF | TGTGCCAGCAGTGAAGACCCTGGAAACACCATATATTTT
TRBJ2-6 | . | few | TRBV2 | CTSSPRHTGGSGANVLTF | TGTACCAGCAGTCCAAGACACACCGGGGGTTCCGGGGCCAACGTCCTGACTTTC
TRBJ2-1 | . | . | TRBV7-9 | CASSLTTFSYNEQFF | TGTGCCAGCAGCTTAACTACTTTCTCCTACAATGAGCAGTTCTTC
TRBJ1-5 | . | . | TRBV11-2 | CASSLWGGDQPQHF | TGTGCCAGCAGCTTATGGGGGGGCGATCAGCCCCAGCATTTT
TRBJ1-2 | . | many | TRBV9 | CASKNGLYGYTF | TGTGCCAGCAAGAACGGCTTATATGGCTACACCTTC
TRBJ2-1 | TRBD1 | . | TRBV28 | CASSVTGTGILAGNEQFF | TGTGCCAGCAGTGTAACCGGGACAGGGATACTCGCAGGCAATGAGCAGTTCTTC
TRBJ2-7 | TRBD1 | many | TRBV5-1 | CASSLQGVMEQYF | TGCGCCAGCAGCCTACAGGGGGTAATGGAGCAGTACTTC
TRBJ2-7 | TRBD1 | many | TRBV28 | CASTRQGIAYEQYF | TGTGCCAGCACACGACAGGGAATCGCCTACGAGCAGTACTTC
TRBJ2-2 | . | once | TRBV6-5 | CASSYHYRGSNTGELFF | TGTGCCAGCAGTTACCATTATAGGGGGTCGAACACCGGGGAGCTGTTTTTT
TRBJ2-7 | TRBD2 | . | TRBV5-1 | CASSSPGLAGDSYGQYF | TGCGCCAGCAGCTCACCGGGACTAGCGGGAGATTCCTACGGGCAGTACTTC
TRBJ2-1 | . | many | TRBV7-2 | CASSLTSTYNEQFF | TGTGCCAGCAGCTTAACCAGCACCTACAATGAGCAGTTCTTC
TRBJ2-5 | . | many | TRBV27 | CASSYGLSSETQYF | TGTGCCAGCAGTTACGGTTTGAGTAGCGAGACCCAGTACTTC
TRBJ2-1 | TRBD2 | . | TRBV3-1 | CASSQGLASGPGYNEQFF | TGTGCCAGCAGCCAAGGTTTGGCTAGCGGACCCGGCTACAATGAGCAGTTCTTC
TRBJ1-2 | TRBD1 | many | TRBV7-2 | CASSLGTGGVYGYTF | TGTGCCAGCAGCTTAGGAACAGGGGGAGTCTATGGCTACACCTTC
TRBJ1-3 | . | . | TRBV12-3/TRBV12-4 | CASFTRRSGNTIYF | TGTGCCAGCTTTACCCGCAGGTCTGGAAACACCATATATTTT